This entry lists 25 T cell receptor beta chains sequenced from one sample in a study of patients and donors after allogeneic stem cell transplantation. TCRdb itself ran the RT-PCR reads through MiXCR, one entry per CDR3 protein. Of under 950 distinct CDR3 sequences in the sample, roughly 2% were seen once. Sequencing was carried out using blood, either unsorted or a sorted T cell fraction (not recorded which). The receptors derive from a human donor who was either an allogeneic HSCT recipient or a stem cell or donor lymphocyte infusion donor (not recorded which). It is not recorded whose cells these are; they may come from a transplant donor.

In its sample, this clonotype ranks as medium-sized (0.01 to 0.1%). The gene calls are TRBV2 and TRBJ1-4; TRBD1 matches at 12 bases. Germline V CDR1 and CDR2: SNHLY, FYNNEI. Losses at the gene ends were 6 bases for V and 8 bases for J; bases not matched to a gene: 1. The CDR3 sequence is 13 residues long. CDR3 protein: CASSGTGGEKLFF. CDR3 DNA sequence: TGTGCCAGCAGCGGGACAGGGGGCGAAAAACTGTTTTTT.

In its sample, this clonotype is large. CDR3 sequence: CASRDLGTEAFF. The CDR3 DNA follows: TGCGCCAGCAGGGACCTTGGCACTGAAGCTTTCTTT. V is TRBV10-2 and J is TRBJ1-1; the D is unclear. This CDR3 spans 12 amino acids. Looked up from germline, CDR1 is WSHSY and CDR2 is SAAADI. Trimming removed 6 bases from V and 4 bases from J, with 9 bases in between.

This clonotype is medium-sized within its sample. The V and J genes are TRBV12-3 or TRBV12-4 and TRBJ2-1; TRBD1 might be the D (5 bases). The CDR3 runs 12 residues. The V gene lost 0 bases and the J gene lost 15 bases, with 12 bases spanning the gap. CDR3 coding DNA: TGTGCCAGCAGTTTAGCGAAGGGGTCGGCGTTCTTC. This encodes CASSLAKGSAFF.

By sample share, this clonotype is medium-sized. A much larger clone lies a single base off, so this may be a read error. The chain uses TRBV5-1 and TRBJ2-3; TRBD2 agrees at 9 bases. CDR1 is SGHRS and CDR2 is YFSETQ in the germline V gene. The CDR3 totals 17 residues. V lost 1 base to trimming and J lost 6 bases; unmatched junction nucleotides: 12. CDR3 sequence reads: CASSLWGTSCTDDTQYF. Written as DNA, the CDR3 is TGCGCCAGCAGCTTGTGGGGGACTAGCTGCACGGATGATACGCAGTATTTT. Using reference TRBV5-1 and TRBJ2-3 for the parts outside the CDR3, the full variable domain is KAGVTQTPRYLIKTRGQQVTLSCSPISGHRSVSWYQQTPGQGLQFLFEYFSETQRNKGNFPGRFSGRQFSNSRSEMNVSTLELGDSALYLCASSLWGTSCTDDTQYFGPGTRLTVL.

Only a few counts were recorded for this clonotype. The rearrangement uses TRBV4-2 and TRBJ2-2; no reliable D call. Germline CDR1 is LGHNA and CDR2 is YNFKEQ. This CDR3 comprises 15 residues. The V end lost 4 bases, the J end lost 1 base, and 10 bases lay between the germline ends. CDR3 DNA sequence: TGTGCCAGCAGCCCAGTGACTGGGAACACCGGGGAGCTGTTTTTT. It yields the protein CASSPVTGNTGELFF.

With respect to this clonotype: A single base separates this from a much larger clone, so it may be a read error. Written as DNA, the CDR3 is TGTGCCAGCAGCCCAAGCTCAGGGACTGAAGCTATCTTT. Translating gives CASSPSSGTEAIF. This chain uses TRBV5-6 with TRBJ1-1, with a possible D match to TRBD1 (5 bases). The germline gives CDR1 SGHDT, CDR2 YYEEEE. CDR3 size: 13 residues.

By share, this clonotype ranks as medium-sized. The chain links TRBV7-6 to TRBJ2-1, with 9 nucleotides matching TRBD2. Trimming removed 1 base from V and 8 bases from J; junction bases left unmatched: 9. CDR1 and CDR2 (germline): SGHVS, FNYEAQ. The CDR3 has 16 amino acids. As DNA, the CDR3 is TGTGCCAGCAGCTTAGTGGGCGGGGGGGCCGTGTATGAGCAGTTCTTC. Amino acid sequence: CASSLVGGGAVYEQFF.

This clonotype is labeled as medium-sized. Here the CDR3 reads CASSLGGEQYF. The CDR3 DNA is TGCGCCAGCAGCTTGGGAGGCGAGCAGTACTTC. The chain is built from TRBV5-1 and TRBJ2-7, with unresolved D. Germline V gene data show CDR1 as SGHRS and CDR2 as YFSETQ. Between the trimmed V and J ends, which lost 0 bases and 6 bases, there was a span of 4 bases. The CDR3 spans 11 residues. Combining the CDR3 with reference TRBV5-1 and TRBJ2-7 gives the whole variable domain KAGVTQTPRYLIKTRGQQVTLSCSPISGHRSVSWYQQTPGQGLQFLFEYFSETQRNKGNFPGRFSGRQFSNSRSEMNVSTLELGDSALYLCASSLGGEQYFGPGTRLTVT.

Sample share makes this clonotype medium-sized (0.01 to 0.1%). The CDR3 bases are TGCGCCAGCAGCTCGGGACAGGACCTCTACGAGCAGTACTTC. This sequence encodes CASSSGQDLYEQYF. The chain joins TRBV5-1 to TRBJ2-7, with 8 bases lining up with TRBD1. The CDR3 runs to 14 residues. The germline V gene has CDR1 SGHRS and CDR2 YFSETQ. Unmatched junction bases numbered 5, after V lost 3 bases and J lost 3 bases.

This clonotype is labeled medium-sized (0.01 to 0.1%). The chain joins TRBV29-1 to TRBJ1-2, with a weak D call TRBD1 (5 bases). Trimming stripped 3 bases from V and 4 bases from J, with 12 bases between. This CDR3 has 13 residues. Germline values: CDR1 SQVTM, CDR2 ANQGSEA. CDR3 DNA: TGCAGCGTTGACAGGGAAAGGACCTATGGCTACACCTTC. Translated: CSVDRERTYGYTF.

V and J are TRBV30 and TRBJ2-6, with D uncertain. The germline V and J ends were trimmed by 0 bases and 0 bases, with 6 bases remaining between them. The CDR3 contains 15 residues. Germline loops: CDR1 GTSNPN, CDR2 SVGIG (reference sequence). The CDR3 DNA is TGTGCCTGGAGTGTGGGGATCTCTGGGGCCAACGTCCTGACTTTC. Translation gives CAWSVGISGANVLTF.

By share of the sample, this clonotype is large. V is TRBV11-2 and J is TRBJ2-2, with 8 bases that match TRBD2. CDR3 length equals 17 residues. Germline loops: CDR1 SGHAT, CDR2 FQNNGV. Trimming took 5 bases from V and 3 from J; bases not matched to a gene: 11. The chain's CDR3 is CASSARGGPPDTGELFF. The DNA for the CDR3 is TGTGCCAGCAGCGCCCGCGGGGGGCCCCCGGACACCGGGGAGCTGTTTTTT.

This chain joins TRBV7-8 and TRBJ2-1; TRBD2 matches 7 bases. Germline values: CDR1 SGHVS, CDR2 FQNEAQ. With 5 bases clipped from V and 10 bases from J, the junction kept 11 bases outside the gene matches. The CDR3 runs 14 residues. The CDR3 nucleotides read TGTGCCAGCAGCCCAGCGGGGACTATTATCGAGCAGTTCTTC. Encoded protein: CASSPAGTIIEQFF. Combining the CDR3 with reference TRBV7-8 and TRBJ2-1 gives the whole variable domain GAGVSQSPRYKVAKRGQDVALRCDPISGHVSLFWYQQALGQGPEFLTYFQNEAQLDKSGLPSDRFFAERPEGSVSTLKIQRTQQEDSAVYLCASSPAGTIIEQFFGPGTRLTVL.

This clonotype rates as medium-sized. The chain is built from TRBV7-8 and TRBJ1-1; D ambiguous. V lost 4 bases to trimming and J lost 5 bases, with 8 bases between them. The germline gives CDR1 SGHVS, CDR2 FQNEAQ. This CDR3 region has 12 residues. This CDR3 reads CASSSGKTEAFF. The DNA for the CDR3 is TGTGCCAGCAGCTCCGGGAAAACTGAAGCTTTCTTT.

This clonotype is judged medium-sized. The J gene is TRBJ2-1, the V gene TRBV12-3 or TRBV12-4, with D perhaps TRBD2 (6 bases). Trimming removed 7 bases at V and 6 bases at J, with 10 bases between. The CDR3 is 12 residues long. This CDR3 reads CASTRGGNEQFF. In DNA form, the CDR3 reads TGTGCCAGCACGCGGGGAGGCAATGAGCAGTTCTTC.

This clonotype qualifies as medium-sized (0.01 to 0.1%). V is TRBV6-1 and J is TRBJ1-6; possible D gene TRBD1, 6 bases. Germline loops: CDR1 MNHNS, CDR2 SASEGT. The CDR3 spans 14 residues. Trimming cost V 7 bases and J 8 bases, with 15 bases left between them. Here the CDR3 reads CASKVRDTDSPLHF. CDR3 nucleotides: TGTGCCAGCAAGGTACGGGACACCGATTCACCCCTCCACTTT.

In its sample, this clonotype is hyperexpanded. The chain carries TRBV27 and TRBJ2-7; 7 bases are shared with TRBD1. The V gene's germline CDR1 is MNHEY and CDR2 SMNVEV (reference sequence). J lost 1 base, V lost 8 bases, and 8 bases had no gene match. This CDR3 contains 14 residues. The chain's CDR3 is CASGGQYSSYEQYF. For the CDR3, the DNA is TGTGCCAGCGGGGGACAGTATTCTTCCTACGAGCAGTACTTC.

This clonotype is medium-sized (0.01 to 0.1%) by share. J is TRBJ2-1 and V is TRBV7-7; the D gene could be TRBD1 or TRBD2 (5 bases each). CDR3 size: 15 residues. Germline V CDR1 and CDR2: SSHAT, FNYEAQ (reference sequence). Trimming pared 5 bases from V and 1 base from J, leaving 12 bases between. CDR3 coding DNA: TGTGCCAGCAGCGAGGGGCTAGCATCCTACAATGAGCAGTTCTTC. This sequence encodes CASSEGLASYNEQFF.

By proportion, this clonotype is large (0.1 to 1%). This chain joins TRBV5-4 and TRBJ1-1; weak D call: TRBD1 (5 bases). There are 13 residues in the CDR3. From germline, CDR1 is SGHNT and CDR2 YYREEE (reference sequence). Trimming shortened V by 0 bases and J by 6 bases, and 9 bases separated the two germline ends. The CDR3 DNA reads as TGTGCCAGCAGCTTGGGGGGCAGCCCTGAAGCTTTCTTT. It yields the protein CASSLGGSPEAFF. Based on the CDR3 plus reference TRBV5-4 and TRBJ1-1, the full variable domain is ETGVTQSPTHLIKTRGQQVTLRCSSQSGHNTVSWYQQALGQGPQFIFQYYREEENGRGNFPPRFSGLQFPNYSSELNVNALELDDSALYLCASSLGGSPEAFFGQGTRLTVV.

The rearrangement joins TRBV6-5 to TRBJ1-1; 8 bases are shared with TRBD1. The CDR3 length is 14 residues. CDR1 is MNHEY and CDR2 is SVGAGI in the germline V gene. The V gene end was trimmed by 6 bases and the J gene end by 3 bases; junction bases not matched to a gene: 6. The DNA of the CDR3 is TGTGCCAGCAGCCCGGGACAGGAGTACACTGAAGCTTTCTTT. This gives the protein CASSPGQEYTEAFF.

This clonotype is judged large. The chain has TRBV12-3 or TRBV12-4 and TRBJ2-7, with D perhaps matching TRBD1 (6 bases). This CDR3 spans 12 amino acids. Trimming stripped 7 bases from V and 5 bases from J, with 12 bases between. The DNA for the CDR3 is TGTGCCAGCACCCTAGGGGGAAACGAGCAGTACTTC. Translated: CASTLGGNEQYF.

The chain is built from TRBV5-4 and TRBJ1-2; tentative D call: TRBD1 (5 bases). The V gene lost 4 bases and the J gene lost 5 bases, with 15 bases spanning the gap. The CDR3 is made up of 14 amino acids. Per the germline V gene, CDR1 is SGHNT and CDR2 is YYREEE (reference sequence). For the CDR3, the DNA is TGTGCCAGCAGCGTTGGGGGTGCAAGATATGGCTACACCTTC. Translation: CASSVGGARYGYTF.

In this sample, this clonotype is large. The rearrangement uses TRBV6-4 and TRBJ2-3, with 8 bases lining up with TRBD2. The V segment lost 6 bases and the J segment 0 bases; nucleotides outside the gene matches: 5. Germline V gives CDR1 MRHNA, CDR2 SNTAGT. CDR3 size: 15 residues. In nucleotides, the CDR3 is TGTGCCAGCAGCGAAGGGACTAGTAGCACAGATACGCAGTATTTT. It yields the protein CASSEGTSSTDTQYF.

This clonotype is medium-sized (0.01 to 0.1%) in the sample. This rearrangement joins TRBV18 to TRBJ1-1; perhaps TRBD1 as D (5 bases). The CDR3 consists of 12 residues. The germline CDR1 and CDR2 sequences are KGHSH and LQKENI. Trimming shortened V by 5 bases and J by 7 bases, and 11 bases separated the two germline ends. The CDR3 loop reads CASSVLGGEAFF. CDR3 bases: TGTGCCAGCTCAGTCCTGGGGGGTGAAGCTTTCTTT.

The chain uses TRBV12-3 or TRBV12-4 and TRBJ2-1; D unresolved. V was trimmed by 5 bases and J by 8 bases, leaving 10 bases between them. The CDR3 extends over 12 amino acids. CDR3 coding DNA: TGTGCCAGCAGTACGGCTTCCGATGAGCAGTTCTTC. Translated, it gives CASSTASDEQFF.